These T cell receptor beta chains were read from a single sample in a study of Ad26.COV2.S vaccination and SARS-CoV-2 variants. Some clones are missing from TCRdb's copy, which holds only in-frame ones; the method was immunoSEQ multiplex PCR. The repertoire holds 300,000 to 400,000 clones, with under 90% as singletons. The material sequenced was peripheral blood, taken in a trial of Ad26.COV2.S vaccine versus placebo. The receptor set was obtained from a person aged 18-65 years who received the Ad26.COV2.S COVID-19 vaccine or a placebo. Both conserved end residues are part of each CDR3. The D gene is left open where the match is weak. A clone size is listed for some rows: how often the clone was seen (once, few, many), or a class if it is expanded.

V: TRBV7-2; size: -; D: TRBD1; J: TRBJ1-5; DNA: TGTGCCAGCAGCCCAGGACAGGGACTACAGCCCCAGCATTTT; CDR3: CASSPGQGLQPQHF
V: TRBV7-9; size: -; D: -; J: TRBJ2-1; DNA: TGTGCCAGCAGCTTAGGACTTACGAATGAGCAGTTCTTC; CDR3: CASSLGLTNEQFF
V: TRBV7-2; size: -; D: -; J: TRBJ1-2; DNA: TGTGCCAGCAGCTTCACACAAACTAACTATGGCTACACCTTC; CDR3: CASSFTQTNYGYTF
V: TRBV11-2; size: -; D: -; J: TRBJ1-4; DNA: TGTGCCAGCAGTTCGGACGCCTTTGAAAAACTGTTTTTT; CDR3: CASSSDAFEKLFF
V: TRBV7-2; size: once; D: -; J: TRBJ1-5; DNA: TGTGCCAGCAGCACGCATTCCAGGGTTCTTGGCCAGCCCCAGCATTTT; CDR3: CASSTHSRVLGQPQHF
V: TRBV7-2; size: -; D: -; J: TRBJ1-2; DNA: TGTGCCAGCAGCTCACTACCCGGGGGTGGCTACACCTTC; CDR3: CASSSLPGGGYTF
V: TRBV4-1; size: -; D: -; J: TRBJ1-3; DNA: TGCGCCAGCAGCCAAACCGGAAACACCATATATTTT; CDR3: CASSQTGNTIYF
V: TRBV19; size: -; D: TRBD1; J: TRBJ1-5; DNA: TGTGCCAGTAGTATAGTTGGCAGGGGGCTTAATCAGCCCCAGCATTTT; CDR3: CASSIVGRGLNQPQHF
V: TRBV27; size: -; D: -; J: TRBJ1-1; DNA: TGTGCCAGCGAATCCTCTACGGGCGAGGCTTTCTTT; CDR3: CASESSTGEAFF
V: TRBV12-5; size: -; D: -; J: TRBJ2-3; DNA: TGTGCTAGTGGTTTGATCTTGGGGGAGGATCCCACAGATACGCAGTATTTT; CDR3: CASGLILGEDPTDTQYF
V: TRBV7-6; size: -; D: -; J: TRBJ2-7; DNA: TGTGCCAGCAGCCCCAGCCCCGGGACCCCCCTCGAGCAGTACTTC; CDR3: CASSPSPGTPLEQYF
V: TRBV3-1/TRBV3-2; size: once; D: TRBD1; J: TRBJ1-1; DNA: TGTGCCAGCAGCCAACCCACAGGGGGCACTGAAGCTTTCTTT; CDR3: CASSQPTGGTEAFF
V: TRBV19; size: -; D: -; J: TRBJ1-5; DNA: TGTGCCAGTAGTCCTTGGGAGGGGGGTAATCAGCCCCAGCATTTT; CDR3: CASSPWEGGNQPQHF
V: TRBV24-1; size: -; D: -; J: TRBJ1-3; DNA: TGTGCCACCAGTAGGGACTCACGCTCTGGAAACACCATATATTTT; CDR3: CATSRDSRSGNTIYF
V: TRBV6-6; size: -; D: -; J: TRBJ1-5; DNA: TGTGCCAGCAGTTACTCGGGAGGGCTTCAGCCCCAGCATTTT; CDR3: CASSYSGGLQPQHF
V: TRBV24-1; size: -; D: -; J: TRBJ2-2; DNA: TGTGCCACCAGTGACCCAGATAAGACCGGGGAGCTGTTTTTT; CDR3: CATSDPDKTGELFF
V: TRBV28; size: -; D: -; J: TRBJ2-1; DNA: TGTGCCAGCAAGGAGAGATCCAATGAGCAGTTCTTC; CDR3: CASKERSNEQFF
V: TRBV27; size: -; D: -; J: TRBJ2-3; DNA: TGTGCCAGCAGTTACCCAGGGAGTGGAGATACGCAGTATTTT; CDR3: CASSYPGSGDTQYF
V: TRBV7-9; size: -; D: -; J: TRBJ1-1; DNA: TGTGCCAGCAGCCCTCAGGGAAAGAACACTGAAGCTTTCTTT; CDR3: CASSPQGKNTEAFF
V: TRBV10-2; size: -; D: -; J: TRBJ1-2; DNA: TGCGCCAGCAGTGAGCCCGTGAGGAACTATGGCTACACCTTC; CDR3: CASSEPVRNYGYTF
V: TRBV24-1; size: -; D: -; J: TRBJ1-1; DNA: TGTGCCACCAGTGAAGGCGGAACTAACGCTGAAGCTTTCTTT; CDR3: CATSEGGTNAEAFF
V: TRBV7-8; size: -; D: TRBD1; J: TRBJ2-5; DNA: TGTGCCAGCAGCTACAGAGGACAGGGTCAAGAGACCCAGTACTTC; CDR3: CASSYRGQGQETQYF
V: TRBV4-3; size: -; D: -; J: TRBJ2-4; DNA: TGCGCCAGCAGCCAAGATTCGGGGTCCAAAAACATTCAGTACTTC; CDR3: CASSQDSGSKNIQYF
V: TRBV7-9; size: -; D: -; J: TRBJ2-1; DNA: TGTGCCAGCAGCTCAGGACTGGGGGGTACCTACAATGAGCAGTTCTTC; CDR3: CASSSGLGGTYNEQFF
V: TRBV2; size: -; D: -; J: TRBJ2-5; DNA: TGTGCCAGCAGTCTTTGGACTGCCGACGGGACCCAGTACTTC; CDR3: CASSLWTADGTQYF
V: TRBV11-2; size: -; D: -; J: TRBJ1-1; DNA: TGTGCCAGCAGCTTAGAGGCAGGTCTGAGCACTGAAGCTTTCTTT; CDR3: CASSLEAGLSTEAFF
V: TRBV4-1; size: -; D: TRBD2; J: TRBJ2-3; DNA: TGCGCCAGCAGCCAAGGGAGACTAGCGGGCCTCAGCGCAGATACGCAGTATTTT; CDR3: CASSQGRLAGLSADTQYF
V: TRBV28; size: -; D: -; J: TRBJ1-5; DNA: TGTGCCAGCAGTTTTATCGAGGGTCAGCCCCAGCATTTT; CDR3: CASSFIEGQPQHF
V: TRBV7-2; size: -; D: -; J: TRBJ1-2; DNA: TGTGCCAGCAGCTTAGGCTCCGACTACTATGGCTACACCTTC; CDR3: CASSLGSDYYGYTF
V: TRBV19; size: -; D: -; J: TRBJ1-1; DNA: TGTGCCAGTAGTAAGGGGGGGATGAACACTGAAGCTTTCTTT; CDR3: CASSKGGMNTEAFF
V: TRBV7-2; size: -; D: -; J: TRBJ1-2; DNA: TGTGCCAGCAGCTTAGCCTTGACAGATCCCTATGGCTACACCTTC; CDR3: CASSLALTDPYGYTF
V: TRBV27; size: -; D: -; J: TRBJ2-2; DNA: TGTGCCAGCAGTTCTCTGCAGGGAGAACCCACCGGGGAGCTGTTTTTT; CDR3: CASSSLQGEPTGELFF